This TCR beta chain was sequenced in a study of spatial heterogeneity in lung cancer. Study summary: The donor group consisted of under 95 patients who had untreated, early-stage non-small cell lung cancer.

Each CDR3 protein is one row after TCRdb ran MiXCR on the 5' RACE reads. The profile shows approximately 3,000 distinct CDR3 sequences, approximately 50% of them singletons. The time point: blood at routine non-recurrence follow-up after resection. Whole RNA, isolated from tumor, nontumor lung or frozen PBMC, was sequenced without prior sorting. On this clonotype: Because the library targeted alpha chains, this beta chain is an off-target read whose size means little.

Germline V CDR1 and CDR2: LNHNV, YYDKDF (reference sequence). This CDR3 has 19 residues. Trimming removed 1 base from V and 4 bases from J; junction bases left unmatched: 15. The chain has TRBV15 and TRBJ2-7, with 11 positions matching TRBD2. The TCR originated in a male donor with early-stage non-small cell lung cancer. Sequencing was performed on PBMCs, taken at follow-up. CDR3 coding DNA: TGTGCCACCAGCAGAGTCGCGACTAGCGGGACAGAACCATCTTACGAGCAGTACTTC. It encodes CATSRVATSGTEPSYEQYF.